The T cell receptor beta chain under discussion was sequenced for a study of CD8 T cells in ankylosing spondylitis. This clonotype was observed many times. This CDR3 has 14 residues. V dropped 7 bases and J dropped 1; count of bases not matched to a gene: 5. In germline, CDR1 is MNHNS, CDR2 SASEGT. TCRdb recomputed calls from the 5' RACE reads with MiXCR, one row per CDR3 protein. The sample yields some 220,000 distinct CDR3 sequences, less than 9.5% seen once. This clonotype was sampled from a female donor with ankylosing spondylitis or in good health (not recorded which). The V call is TRBV6-1, the J call TRBJ2-3; TRBD2 matches 7 bases. The sequenced material came from blood, either unsorted or a sorted T cell fraction (not recorded which). Here the CDR3 reads CASKRTSGTDTQYF. The CDR3, as DNA: TGTGCCAGCAAGAGAACTAGCGGCACAGATACGCAGTATTTT.